The T cell receptor beta chain under discussion was sequenced for a study of cytomegalovirus exposure and HLA in healthy donors. Study overall: Among the roughly 400 genotyped donors, approximately 80% were placed in the Caucasian-associated ancestry cluster.

Points from the study as a whole: Later on, a genetic analysis was performed. It linked a missense variant in DCLRE1C with V- and J-gene trimming of TCR beta.

The length of the CDR3 is 19 residues. The V segment lost 5 bases and the J segment 1 base; nucleotides outside the gene matches: 13. CDR1 and CDR2 (germline): SGHVS, FQNEAQ. A word on this clone: Its specificity is unknown.

In the PCR, 60 Vbeta and 13 Jbeta primers were used. Data came from immunoSEQ multiplex PCR; TCRdb stores just in-frame clones and leaves some out. Among some 170,000 clones, roughly 76% were seen once, and the ten largest hold about 12%. The receptor was derived from a woman aged 50 to 60 in good health and CMV-seronegative. The sequencing input was PBMCs. The chain joins TRBV7-8 to TRBJ2-2; 10 bases fit TRBD1. The CDR3 spells CASSLPNPGTGENTGELFF. CDR3 nucleotide sequence: TGTGCCAGCAGCCTCCCTAACCCCGGGACAGGGGAGAACACCGGGGAGCTGTTTTTT.